The source of this TCR beta chain is a study of neoadjuvant anti-PD-1 for oral cavity cancer. About the research overall: Most patients had three to four biweekly doses of 3 mg/kg nivolumab before resection. Around day 43, patients without progression received a fourth nivolumab dose before surgery.

This clone rates as medium-sized (0.01 to 0.1%). Its specificity is not known. Study-wide results and caveats: Expansion of preexisting intratumoral clones was suggested to aid response. Treg/Th17 ratio rose with pretreatment blood and fell with post-treatment tumor TCRbeta clonality.

Trimming took 5 bases from V and 4 from J; bases not matched to a gene: 7. The CDR3 has 14 residues. The germline CDR1 and CDR2 sequences are SGHNT and YENEEA. Time point here: after neoadjuvant nivolumab, at surgical resection. Sequenced by immunoSEQ multiplex PCR; TCRdb stores in-frame clones only, minus some. The table lists nearly 15,000 clones, 36% of them singletons. The material was tumor tissue, obtained after nivolumab (anti-PD-1) treatment. The chain is built from TRBV11-3 and TRBJ2-7; 8 bases align to TRBD2. The sequence was obtained from a person aged 35-79 years with oral cavity squamous cell carcinoma. CDR3 in DNA: TGTGCCAGCAGCCCCGGGGGGGTACGGTACGAGCAGTACTTC. Translated, it gives CASSPGGVRYEQYF.